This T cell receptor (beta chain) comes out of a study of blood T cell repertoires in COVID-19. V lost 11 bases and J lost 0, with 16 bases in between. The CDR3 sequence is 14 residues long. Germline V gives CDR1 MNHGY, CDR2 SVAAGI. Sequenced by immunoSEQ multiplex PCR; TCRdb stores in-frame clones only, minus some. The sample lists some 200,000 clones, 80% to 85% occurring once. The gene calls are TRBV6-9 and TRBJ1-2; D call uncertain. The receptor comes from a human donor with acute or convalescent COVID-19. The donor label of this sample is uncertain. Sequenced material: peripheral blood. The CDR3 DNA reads TGTGCCGGAAGGAGTAACAAGACTAACTATGGCTACACCTTC. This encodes CAGRSNKTNYGYTF.